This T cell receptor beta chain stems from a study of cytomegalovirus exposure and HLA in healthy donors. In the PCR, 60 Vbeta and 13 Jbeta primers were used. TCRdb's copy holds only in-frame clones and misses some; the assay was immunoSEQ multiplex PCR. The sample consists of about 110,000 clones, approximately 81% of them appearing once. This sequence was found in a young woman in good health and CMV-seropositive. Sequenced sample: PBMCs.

The CDR3 DNA reads as TGTGCCAGCAGCGTAGATTCAGGGAACTACAATGAGCAGTTCTTC. Amino acid sequence: CASSVDSGNYNEQFF. This rearrangement joins TRBV9 to TRBJ2-1; TRBD1 is a possible D gene (5 bases). Germline CDR1 and CDR2: SGDLS and YYNGEE. V was cut by 0 bases and J by 3 bases, with 10 bases left in between. The CDR3 loop spans 15 amino acids.